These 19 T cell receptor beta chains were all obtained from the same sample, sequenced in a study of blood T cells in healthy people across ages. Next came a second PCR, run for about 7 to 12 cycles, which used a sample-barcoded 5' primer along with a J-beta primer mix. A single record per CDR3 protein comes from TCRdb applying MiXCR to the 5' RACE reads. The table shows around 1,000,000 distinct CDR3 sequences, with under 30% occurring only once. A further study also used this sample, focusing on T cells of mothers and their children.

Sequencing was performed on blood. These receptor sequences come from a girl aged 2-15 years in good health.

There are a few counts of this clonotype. Here the CDR3 DNA reads TGCAGTGCTAATAGCCGGAAGGGGAAGGAAAAACTGTTTTTT. Translating gives CSANSRKGKEKLFF. The chain employs TRBV20-1 and TRBJ1-4, with D perhaps matching TRBD1 (5 bases). Trimming took off 4 bases at V and 8 bases at J, with 17 bases between the two ends. The length of the CDR3 is 14 residues. The germline gives CDR1 DFQATT, CDR2 SNEGSKA (reference sequence).

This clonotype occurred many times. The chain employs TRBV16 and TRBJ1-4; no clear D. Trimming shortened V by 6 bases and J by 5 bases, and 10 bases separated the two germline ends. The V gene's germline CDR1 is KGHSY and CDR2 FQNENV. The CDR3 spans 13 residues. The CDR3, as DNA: TGTGCCAGCAGTGAGGAGAACAATGAAAAACTGTTTTTT. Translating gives CASSEENNEKLFF.

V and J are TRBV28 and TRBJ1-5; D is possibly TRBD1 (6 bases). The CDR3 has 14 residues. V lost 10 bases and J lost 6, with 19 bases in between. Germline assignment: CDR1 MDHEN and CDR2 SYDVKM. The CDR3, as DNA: TGTGCCATTAGGCAGGGGCGGGGGGTTCAGCCCCAGCATTTT. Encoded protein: CAIRQGRGVQPQHF.

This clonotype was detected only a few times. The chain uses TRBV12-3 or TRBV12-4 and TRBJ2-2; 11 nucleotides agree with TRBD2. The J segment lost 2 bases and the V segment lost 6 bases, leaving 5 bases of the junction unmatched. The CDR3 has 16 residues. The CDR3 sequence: CASSGRLAGNTGELFF. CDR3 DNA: TGTGCCAGCAGCGGGAGACTAGCGGGAAACACCGGGGAGCTGTTTTTT.

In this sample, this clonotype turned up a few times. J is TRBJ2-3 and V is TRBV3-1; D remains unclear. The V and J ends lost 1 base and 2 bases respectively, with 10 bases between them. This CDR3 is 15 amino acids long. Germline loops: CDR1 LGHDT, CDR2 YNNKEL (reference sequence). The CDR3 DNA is TGTGCCAGCAGCCAAGGCTCCAGAGTCACAGATACGCAGTATTTT. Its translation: CASSQGSRVTDTQYF.

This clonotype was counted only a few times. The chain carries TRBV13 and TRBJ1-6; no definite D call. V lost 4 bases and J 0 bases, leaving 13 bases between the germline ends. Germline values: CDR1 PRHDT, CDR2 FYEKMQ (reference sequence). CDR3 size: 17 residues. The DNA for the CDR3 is TGTGCCAGCAGCTCCGATCCGGGGAGCTCCTATAATTCACCCCTCCACTTT. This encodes CASSSDPGSSYNSPLHF.

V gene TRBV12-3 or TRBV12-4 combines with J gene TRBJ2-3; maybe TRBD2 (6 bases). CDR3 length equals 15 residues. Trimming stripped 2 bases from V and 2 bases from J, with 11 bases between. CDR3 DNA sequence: TGTGCCAGCAGTTTATCAGGAGGGTACACAGATACGCAGTATTTT. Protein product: CASSLSGGYTDTQYF.

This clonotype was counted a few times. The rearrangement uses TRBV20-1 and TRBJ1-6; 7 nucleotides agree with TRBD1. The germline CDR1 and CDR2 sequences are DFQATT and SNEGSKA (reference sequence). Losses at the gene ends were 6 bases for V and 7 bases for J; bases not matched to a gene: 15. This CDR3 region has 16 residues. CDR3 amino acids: CSALPDRAKGNSPLHF. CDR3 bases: TGCAGTGCCCTACCAGACAGGGCAAAGGGCAATTCACCCCTCCACTTT.

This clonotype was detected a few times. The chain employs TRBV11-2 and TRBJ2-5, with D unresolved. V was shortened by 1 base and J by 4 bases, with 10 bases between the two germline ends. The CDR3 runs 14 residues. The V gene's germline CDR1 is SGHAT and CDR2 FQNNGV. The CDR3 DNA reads TGTGCCAGCAGCTTAGTGTTGCTGGGAGAGACCCAGTACTTC. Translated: CASSLVLLGETQYF.

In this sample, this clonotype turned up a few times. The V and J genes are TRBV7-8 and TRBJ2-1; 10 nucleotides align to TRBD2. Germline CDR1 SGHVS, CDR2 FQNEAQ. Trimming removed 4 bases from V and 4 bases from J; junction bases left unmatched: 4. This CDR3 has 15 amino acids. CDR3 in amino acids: CASSSTSGIYNEQFF. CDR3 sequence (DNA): TGTGCCAGCAGCTCAACTAGCGGGATTTACAATGAGCAGTTCTTC.

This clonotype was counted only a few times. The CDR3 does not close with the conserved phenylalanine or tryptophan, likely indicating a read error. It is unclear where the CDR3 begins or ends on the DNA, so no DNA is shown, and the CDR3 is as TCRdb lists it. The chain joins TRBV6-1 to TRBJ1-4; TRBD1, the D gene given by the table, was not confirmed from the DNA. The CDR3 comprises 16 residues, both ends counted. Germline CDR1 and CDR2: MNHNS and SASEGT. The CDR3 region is CASSESAAGGAEEGDL.

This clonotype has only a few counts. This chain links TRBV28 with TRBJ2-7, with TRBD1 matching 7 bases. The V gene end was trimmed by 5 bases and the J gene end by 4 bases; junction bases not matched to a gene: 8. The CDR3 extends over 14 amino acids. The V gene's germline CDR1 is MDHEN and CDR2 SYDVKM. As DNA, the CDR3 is TGTGCCAGCAGTCAGGGACAGATTTTTTACGAGCAGTACTTC. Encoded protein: CASSQGQIFYEQYF. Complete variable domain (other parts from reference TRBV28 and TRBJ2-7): DVKVTQSSRYLVKRTGEKVFLECVQDMDHENMFWYRQDPGLGLRLIYFSYDVKMKEKGDIPEGYSVSREKKERFSLILESASTNQTSMYLCASSQGQIFYEQYFGPGTRLTVT.

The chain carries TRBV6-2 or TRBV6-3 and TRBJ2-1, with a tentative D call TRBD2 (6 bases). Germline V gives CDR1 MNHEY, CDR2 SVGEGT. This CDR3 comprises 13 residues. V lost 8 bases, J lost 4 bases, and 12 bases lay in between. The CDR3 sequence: CASYGTPYNEQFF. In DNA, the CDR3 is TGTGCCAGCTACGGGACTCCGTACAATGAGCAGTTCTTC.

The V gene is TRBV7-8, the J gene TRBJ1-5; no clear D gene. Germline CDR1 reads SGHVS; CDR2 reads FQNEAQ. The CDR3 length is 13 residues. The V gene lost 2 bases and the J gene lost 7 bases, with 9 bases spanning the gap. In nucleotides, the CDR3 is TGTGCCAGCAGCTTAAGCGGGGAACAGCCCCAGCATTTT. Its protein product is CASSLSGEQPQHF.

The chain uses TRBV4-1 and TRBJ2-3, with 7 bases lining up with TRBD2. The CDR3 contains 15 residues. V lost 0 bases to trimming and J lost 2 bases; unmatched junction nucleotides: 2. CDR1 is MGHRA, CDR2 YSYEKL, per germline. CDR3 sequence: CASSQEQRDTDTQYF. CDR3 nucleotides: TGCGCCAGCAGCCAAGAACAGCGGGACACAGATACGCAGTATTTT.

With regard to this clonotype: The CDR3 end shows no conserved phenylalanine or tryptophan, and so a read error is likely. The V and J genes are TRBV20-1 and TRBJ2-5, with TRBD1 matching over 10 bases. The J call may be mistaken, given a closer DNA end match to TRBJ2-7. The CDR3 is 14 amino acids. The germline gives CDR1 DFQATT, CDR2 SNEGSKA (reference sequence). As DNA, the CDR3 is TGCAGTGCCAGACCGGGACAGGGGAAATACGAGCAGTACCTC. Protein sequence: CSARPGQGKYEQYL.

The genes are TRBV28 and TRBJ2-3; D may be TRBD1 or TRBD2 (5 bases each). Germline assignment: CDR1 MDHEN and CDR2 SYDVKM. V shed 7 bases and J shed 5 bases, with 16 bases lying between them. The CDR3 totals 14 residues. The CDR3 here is CASISPGTEDTQYF. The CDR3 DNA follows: TGTGCCAGCATCTCGCCAGGGACGGAAGATACGCAGTATTTT.

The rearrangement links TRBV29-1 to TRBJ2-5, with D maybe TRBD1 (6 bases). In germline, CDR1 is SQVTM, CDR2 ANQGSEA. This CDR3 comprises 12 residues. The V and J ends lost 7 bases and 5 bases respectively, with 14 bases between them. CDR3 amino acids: CSAVQGEETQYF. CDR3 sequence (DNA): TGCAGCGCGGTACAGGGAGAGGAGACCCAGTACTTC.

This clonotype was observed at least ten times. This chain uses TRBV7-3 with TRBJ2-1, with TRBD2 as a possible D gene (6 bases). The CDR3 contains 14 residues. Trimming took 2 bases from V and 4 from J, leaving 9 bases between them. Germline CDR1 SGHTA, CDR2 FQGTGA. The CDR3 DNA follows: TGTGCCAGCAGCTTACTCGCGGGGTACAATGAGCAGTTCTTC. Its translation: CASSLLAGYNEQFF. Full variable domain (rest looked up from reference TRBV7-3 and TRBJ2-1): GAGVSQTPSNKVTEKGKYVELRCDPISGHTALYWYRQSLGQGPEFLIYFQGTGAADDSGLPNDRFFAVRPEGSVSTLKIQRTERGDSAVYLCASSLLAGYNEQFFGPGTRLTVL.